Listed below are T cell receptor beta chains from one sample, sequenced in a study of cytomegalovirus exposure and HLA in healthy donors. The repertoire was sequenced with immunoSEQ multiplex PCR; TCRdb's copy has only in-frame clones and lacks some. The sample lists more than 90,000 clones; over 65% were seen once. The sample consisted of PBMCs. The origin of the receptors is a man between 45 and 60 years old in good health and CMV-seronegative. Both conserved end residues are part of each CDR3. The D gene is left open where the match is weak. A row's size may be missing; if present it is once, few, many or a size class.

>TRBJ1-3|TRBD1|TRBV6-5|few
CASRPQGGSGNTIYF
TGTGCCAGCAGGCCTCAGGGGGGTTCTGGAAACACCATATATTTT
>TRBJ2-1|-|TRBV20-1|-
CSRRYNEQFF
TGCAGTAGGCGGTACAATGAGCAGTTCTTC
>TRBJ2-7|-|TRBV5-1|-
CASALTPGLRNEQYF
TGCGCCAGCGCCCTGACCCCGGGACTGCGGAACGAGCAGTACTTC
>TRBJ2-6|-|TRBV5-6|once
CASRRGRAYSGANVLTF
TGTGCCAGCAGAAGGGGGAGGGCCTACTCTGGGGCCAACGTCCTGACTTTC
>TRBJ2-7|TRBD2|TRBV9|-
CASSAISGRAWSEQYF
TGTGCCAGCAGCGCGATAAGCGGGAGGGCTTGGAGCGAGCAGTACTTC
>TRBJ2-7|-|TRBV5-1|-
CASSPRGTSYEQYF
TGCGCCAGCAGCCCCAGGGGGACTTCCTACGAGCAGTACTTC
>TRBJ2-5|-|TRBV7-9|-
CASSSRTTFGETQYF
TGTGCCAGCAGCTCCCGGACTACCTTCGGAGAGACCCAGTACTTC
>TRBJ2-5|-|TRBV21-1|-
CASSKRTGQAQETQYF
TGTGCCAGCAGCAAAAGGACGGGACAGGCCCAAGAGACCCAGTACTTC
>TRBJ1-1|TRBD1|TRBV27|-
CASRKSWGQGNTEAFF
TGTGCCAGCCGTAAGTCTTGGGGACAGGGGAACACTGAAGCTTTCTTT
>TRBJ1-1|TRBD1|TRBV5-4|once
CASRGDRARGTEAFF
TGTGCCAGCAGGGGGGACAGGGCCCGAGGGACTGAAGCTTTCTTT
>TRBJ1-2|-|TRBV28|-
CASHNSNYGYTF
TGTGCCAGCCATAACAGCAACTATGGCTACACCTTC
>TRBJ1-1|-|TRBV5-1|-
CASSLVGPERAEAFF
TGCGCCAGCAGCTTGGTCGGCCCCGAGAGGGCTGAAGCTTTCTTT
>TRBJ2-2|TRBD2|TRBV5-5|-
CASSWGGGATGELFF
TGTGCCAGCAGCTGGGGGGGTGGCGCCACCGGGGAGCTGTTTTTT
>TRBJ2-3|TRBD2|TRBV7-2|-
CASSLQLAGRADTQYF
TGTGCCAGCAGCTTACAACTAGCGGGACGCGCAGATACGCAGTATTTT
>TRBJ2-7|TRBD1|TRBV5-4|-
CASSGRGQAGGEQYF
TGTGCCAGCAGCGGCCGGGGACAGGCCGGTGGGGAGCAGTACTTC
>TRBJ1-2|-|TRBV19|-
CASSNWFSGTVYGYTF
TGTGCCAGTAGTAACTGGTTTTCAGGAACAGTCTATGGCTACACCTTC
>TRBJ2-2|-|TRBV28|-
CASSSLNTGELFF
TGTGCCAGCAGTTCGTTGAACACCGGGGAGCTGTTTTTT
>TRBJ1-1|TRBD1|TRBV5-1|-
CASSTGVTEAFF
TGCGCCAGCAGCACAGGGGTTACTGAAGCTTTCTTT
>TRBJ2-7|TRBD2|TRBV28|-
CASSQDPRTSFGYEQYF
TGTGCCAGCAGCCAAGACCCGAGGACTAGCTTCGGCTACGAGCAGTACTTC
>TRBJ2-7|TRBD1|TRBV5-5|-
CASSLAGQEVYEQYF
TGTGCCAGCAGCTTGGCTGGACAGGAGGTCTACGAGCAGTACTTC
>TRBJ1-5|TRBD1|TRBV28|-
CASRTGTGGVYDQPQHF
TGTGCCAGCAGAACCGGGACAGGGGGCGTATACGATCAGCCCCAGCATTTT
>TRBJ2-6|TRBD1|TRBV11-2|-
CASSLAPYRGSGANVLTF
TGTGCCAGCAGCTTAGCCCCCTACAGGGGATCGGGGGCCAACGTCCTGACTTTC
>TRBJ2-1|-|TRBV4-3|many
CASSQDTYSYNEQFF
TGCGCCAGCAGCCAAGATACTTACTCCTACAATGAGCAGTTCTTC
>TRBJ2-3|TRBD2|TRBV11-2|-
CASSLTSGKDTQYF
TGTGCCAGCAGCTTAACTAGCGGGAAGGATACGCAGTATTTT
>TRBJ1-1|-|TRBV19|-
CASSIDRGTEAFF
TGTGCCAGTAGTATAGATCGGGGCACTGAAGCTTTCTTT
>TRBJ2-7|TRBD2|TRBV4-1|-
CASSLIAGGSSFVYEQYF
TGCGCCAGCAGCCTTATAGCGGGAGGGTCCTCCTTTGTCTACGAGCAGTACTTC
>TRBJ2-7|-|TRBV4-1|-
CASSPVSSASYEQYF
TGCGCCAGCAGCCCCGTGAGTAGCGCGTCTTACGAGCAGTACTTC
>TRBJ1-5|TRBD1|TRBV15|few
CATSREGQRTQPQHF
TGTGCCACCAGCAGAGAGGGACAGCGGACCCAGCCCCAGCATTTT
>TRBJ1-3|-|TRBV7-2|-
CASSSDRGNTIYF
TGTGCCAGCAGCTCGGACAGAGGAAACACCATATATTTT
>TRBJ2-7|TRBD2|TRBV29-1|-
CSVWTSGSVSYEQYF
TGCAGCGTCTGGACTAGCGGGAGTGTCTCCTACGAGCAGTACTTC
>TRBJ1-5|-|TRBV1|-
CTSSGSGEGHQPQHF
TGCACCAGCAGTGGATCAGGGGAAGGGCATCAGCCCCAGCATTTT
>TRBJ2-7|TRBD2|TRBV6-5|once
CASRRTSSTSYEQYF
TGTGCCAGCAGACGGACTAGCTCCACCTCCTACGAGCAGTACTTC
>TRBJ1-1|-|TRBV9|-
CASSAYLGGGAFF
TGTGCCAGCAGCGCTTACCTAGGCGGCGGGGCTTTCTTT
>TRBJ2-1|TRBD1|TRBV6-5|few
CASSYLDRGDNEQFF
TGTGCCAGCAGTTACTTAGACAGGGGGGACAATGAGCAGTTCTTC
>TRBJ2-1|TRBD1|TRBV28|-
CASRIRGLSYNEQFF
TGTGCCAGCAGGATCAGGGGGCTGTCCTACAATGAGCAGTTCTTC
>TRBJ2-3|TRBD2|TRBV13|once
CASSASGTSTDTQYF
TGTGCCAGCAGCGCCAGCGGGACTAGCACAGATACGCAGTATTTT
>TRBJ1-2|TRBD1|TRBV28|-
CASSPRQGGWNYGYTF
TGTGCCAGCAGTCCCAGACAGGGGGGTTGGAACTATGGCTACACCTTC
>TRBJ1-1|-|TRBV29-1|-
CSVEGGIDTEAFF
TGCAGCGTTGAGGGCGGGATTGACACTGAAGCTTTCTTT
>TRBJ1-2|-|TRBV10-3|many
CAISDHEGLYGNTF
TGTGCCATCAGTGATCACGAGGGCCTCTATGGGAACACCTTC
>TRBJ1-3|-|TRBV6-1|-
CASSEQGTGNTIYF
TGTGCCAGCAGTGAACAGGGAACTGGAAACACCATATATTTT
>TRBJ2-7|-|TRBV6-6|-
CASSYVRKGYYEQYF
TGTGCCAGCAGTTACGTCCGGAAGGGGTACTACGAGCAGTACTTC
>TRBJ1-1|TRBD1|TRBV27|-
CASSDDTGVRAFF
TGTGCCAGCAGTGATGACACAGGGGTAAGGGCTTTCTTT
>TRBJ1-2|-|TRBV7-2|-
CTSSPGGGTSYGYTF
TGTACCAGCAGCCCGGGGGGTGGGACAAGTTATGGCTACACCTTC
>TRBJ1-1|-|TRBV2|few
CASSRDDTEAFF
TGTGCCAGCAGCAGGGATGACACTGAAGCTTTCTTT
>TRBJ2-7|-|TRBV5-1|-
CASSPADRSYEQYF
TGCGCCAGCAGCCCAGCCGACAGGTCTTACGAGCAGTACTTC
>TRBJ2-1|TRBD2|TRBV5-5|-
CASSLRLAGVSEQFF
TGTGCCAGCAGCTTGAGACTAGCGGGAGTTAGTGAGCAGTTCTTC
>TRBJ2-3|-|TRBV5-6|-
CASSPRGSTDTQYF
TGTGCCAGCAGCCCTCGGGGAAGCACAGATACGCAGTATTTT
>TRBJ2-7|TRBD2|TRBV4-1|medium-sized
CASSPRTSGEQYF
TGCGCCAGCAGCCCTCGGACTAGCGGCGAGCAGTACTTC
>TRBJ1-3|-|TRBV10-3|-
CAISSPGGDPSGNTIYF
TGTGCCATCAGTTCCCCTGGGGGGGATCCCTCTGGAAACACCATATATTTT